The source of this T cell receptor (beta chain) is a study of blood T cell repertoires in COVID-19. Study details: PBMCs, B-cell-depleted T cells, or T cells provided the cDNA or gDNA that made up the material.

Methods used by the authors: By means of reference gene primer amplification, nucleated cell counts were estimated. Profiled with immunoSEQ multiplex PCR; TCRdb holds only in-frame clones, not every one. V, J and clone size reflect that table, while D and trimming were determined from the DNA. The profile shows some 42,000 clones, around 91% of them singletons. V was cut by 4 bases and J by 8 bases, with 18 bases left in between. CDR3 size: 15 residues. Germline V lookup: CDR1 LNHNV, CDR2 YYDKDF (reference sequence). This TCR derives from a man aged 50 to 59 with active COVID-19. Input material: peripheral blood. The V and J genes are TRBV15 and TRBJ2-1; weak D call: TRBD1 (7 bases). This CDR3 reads CATSKRQGGGDEQFF. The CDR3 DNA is TGTGCCACCAGCAAACGACAGGGAGGTGGGGATGAGCAGTTCTTC.